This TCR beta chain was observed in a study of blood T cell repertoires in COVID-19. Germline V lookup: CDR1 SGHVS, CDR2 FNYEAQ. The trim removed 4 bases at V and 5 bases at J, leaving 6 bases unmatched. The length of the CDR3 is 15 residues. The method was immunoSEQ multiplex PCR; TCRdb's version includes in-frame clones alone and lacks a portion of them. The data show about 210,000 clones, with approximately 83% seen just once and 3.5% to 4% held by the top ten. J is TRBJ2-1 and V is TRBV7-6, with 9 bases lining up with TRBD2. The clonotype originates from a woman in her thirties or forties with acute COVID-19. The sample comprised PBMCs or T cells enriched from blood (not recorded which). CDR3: CASSSDLAGNNEQFF. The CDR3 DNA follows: TGTGCCAGCAGCTCGGACCTAGCGGGAAACAATGAGCAGTTCTTC.